Below are 18 T cell receptor beta chains sequenced from a single sample in a study of CD8 T cells in ankylosing spondylitis. TCRdb analysed the 5' RACE reads with MiXCR anew, one entry per CDR3 protein. This sample yields approximately 220,000 distinct CDR3 sequences, of which roughly 25% are seen a single time; approximately 6.6% belongs to the top ten. Material for sequencing was blood, either unsorted or a sorted T cell fraction (not recorded which). The receptors derive from a male donor with ankylosing spondylitis or in good health (not recorded which).

V and J are TRBV7-9 and TRBJ1-1; D gene ambiguous. V was shortened by 2 bases and J by 3 bases, with 7 bases between the two germline ends. The germline V gene encodes CDR1 SEHNR and CDR2 FQNEAQ (reference sequence). This CDR3 region has 13 residues. CDR3 coding DNA: TGTGCCAGCAGCTTAATGGGAGACACTGAAGCTTTCTTT. It is translated as CASSLMGDTEAFF.

There are a few counts of this clonotype. The rearrangement links TRBV12-3 or TRBV12-4 to TRBJ1-3; D might be TRBD1 (6 bases). V shed 6 bases and J shed 4 bases, with 13 bases lying between them. The CDR3 totals 14 residues. DNA of the CDR3: TGTGCCAGCAGCATCGACCAGGGGGGAAACACCATATATTTT. It translates to CASSIDQGGNTIYF.

The genes are TRBV5-5 and TRBJ2-6, with D perhaps being TRBD1 or TRBD2 (5 bases each). Trimming took 4 bases from V and 4 from J, leaving 12 bases between them. CDR3 size: 15 residues. CDR1 is SGHKS and CDR2 is YYEKEE in the germline V gene (reference sequence). The CDR3 DNA is TGTGCCAGCAGCAGTGGGGGTGTCGGGGCCAACGTCCTGACTTTC. The encoded protein is CASSSGGVGANVLTF.

The rearrangement links TRBV12-3 or TRBV12-4 to TRBJ2-7; 9 bases match TRBD1. V dropped 3 bases and J dropped 3; count of bases not matched to a gene: 3. The CDR3 loop spans 14 amino acids. For the CDR3, the DNA is TGTGCCAGCAGTTTGAAGGGACAGGGCTACGAGCAGTACTTC. Translated: CASSLKGQGYEQYF.

The chain has TRBV2 and TRBJ2-7, with 7 bases that match TRBD2. CDR1 and CDR2 from the germline V gene are SNHLY and FYNNEI. The CDR3 runs to 15 residues. The trim removed 3 bases at V and 5 bases at J, leaving 10 bases unmatched. The CDR3 spells CASSDDGRSAHEQYF. The CDR3 nucleotides are TGTGCCAGCAGTGACGACGGGAGGTCCGCCCACGAGCAGTACTTC.

This clonotype appeared many times. V usage is TRBV9 and J usage is TRBJ1-1, with 8 bases fitting TRBD1. The CDR3 has 17 residues. With 0 bases clipped from V and 4 bases from J, the junction kept 11 bases outside the gene matches. The V gene's germline CDR1 is SGDLS and CDR2 YYNGEE. CDR3 amino acids: CASSVGISGGGRTEAFF. CDR3 DNA: TGTGCCAGCAGCGTAGGAATTTCAGGGGGCGGGCGCACTGAAGCTTTCTTT.

This chain joins TRBV20-1 and TRBJ2-4; TRBD2 matches at 10 bases. This CDR3 has 16 amino acids. The junction had 4 bases not matched to a gene; V was cut back by 2 bases and J by 0 bases. The germline gives CDR1 DFQATT, CDR2 SNEGSKA (reference sequence). DNA of the CDR3: TGCAGTGCTAGAAGGACTAGCGGCTTAGCCAAAAACATTCAGTACTTC. Translation: CSARRTSGLAKNIQYF.

This clonotype was observed at least ten times. The chain is built from TRBV7-3 and TRBJ2-5; D remains unclear. The CDR3 sequence is 13 residues long. In germline, CDR1 is SGHTA, CDR2 FQGTGA. V was shortened by 5 bases and J by 7 bases, with 14 bases between the two germline ends. CDR3 nucleotides: TGTGCCAGCAGCCCTGGCCGAGGTGGGACCCAGTACTTC. This sequence encodes CASSPGRGGTQYF.

This clonotype was seen a few times. The V and J genes are TRBV9 and TRBJ2-3; 7 positions agree with TRBD2. Germline V gene lookup returns CDR1 SGDLS and CDR2 YYNGEE. The CDR3 runs to 16 residues. V dropped 0 bases and J dropped 5; count of bases not matched to a gene: 9. CDR3 in DNA: TGTGCCAGCAGCGTAGAGGCGGGAGTTGCGCAAGATACGCAGTATTTT. Translated: CASSVEAGVAQDTQYF.

This clonotype was observed at least ten times. The chain links TRBV29-1 to TRBJ2-7; D remains ambiguous. CDR1 is SQVTM, CDR2 ANQGSEA, per germline. There are 12 residues in the CDR3. V was trimmed by 5 bases and J by 0 bases, leaving 8 bases between them. The CDR3: CSVSGSSYEQYF. DNA for the CDR3: TGCAGCGTTAGTGGAAGCTCCTACGAGCAGTACTTC.

On this clonotype itself: At one end, the junction sequence differs from germline, possibly due to a read error. The chain carries TRBV9 and TRBJ1-2; D ambiguous. This CDR3 is 12 amino acids long. Looked up from germline, CDR1 is SGDLS and CDR2 is YYNGEE. CDR3 in DNA: TGTGCCAGCAGCACCGCCCAGGATACCTTAGCCTTC. Amino acid sequence: CASSTAQDTLAF. The complete variable domain, with remaining parts taken from reference TRBV9 and TRBJ1-2, reads DSGVTQTPKHLITATGQRVTLRCSPRSGDLSVYWYQQSLDQGLQFLIQYYNGEERAKGNILERFSAQQFPDLHSELNLSSLELGDSALYFCASSTAQDTLAFGSGTRLTVV.

This clonotype was detected a few times. V usage is TRBV10-3 and J usage is TRBJ2-1; TRBD1 is a possible D gene (5 bases). CDR3 length equals 14 residues. Trimming pared 0 bases from V and 15 bases from J, leaving 18 bases between. CDR1 and CDR2 from the germline V gene are ENHRY and SYGVKD. For the CDR3, the DNA is TGTGCCATCAGTGAGTCGACATGGGGCGCGGCGCCGTTCTTC. Protein sequence: CAISESTWGAAPFF.

This clonotype occurred many times. The chain is built from TRBV12-3 or TRBV12-4 and TRBJ2-2; D is uncertain. Trimming took off 6 bases at V and 6 bases at J, with 11 bases between the two ends. This CDR3 has 13 amino acids. CDR3 sequence reads: CASSTLASGELFF. Here the CDR3 DNA reads TGTGCCAGCAGCACCTTAGCTTCCGGGGAGCTGTTTTTT.

This clonotype was observed at least ten times. The V and J genes are TRBV3-1 and TRBJ1-1; the D is unclear. Trimming cost V 0 bases and J 1 base, with 12 bases left between them. CDR3 length: 16 amino acids. Germline values: CDR1 LGHDT, CDR2 YNNKEL (reference sequence). CDR3 loop: CASSQDSSRSNTEAFF. CDR3 DNA: TGTGCCAGCAGCCAAGATTCTAGCAGATCGAACACTGAAGCTTTCTTT.

The chain employs TRBV29-1 and TRBJ2-1; D ambiguous. The CDR3 covers 15 residues. Trimming stripped 7 bases from V and 1 base from J, with 17 bases between. Germline CDR1 and CDR2: SQVTM and ANQGSEA. In DNA, the CDR3 is TGCAGCGCAAGGCCGAGCTCGGTTTCCTACAATGAGCAGTTCTTC. Amino acids: CSARPSSVSYNEQFF.

This clonotype was picked up a small number of times. The V gene is TRBV10-3, the J gene TRBJ1-2, with unresolved D. CDR3 length equals 14 residues. Trimming shortened V by 0 bases and J by 4 bases, and 9 bases separated the two germline ends. Germline values: CDR1 ENHRY, CDR2 SYGVKD. The CDR3 loop reads CAISESVSTYGYTF. The DNA for the CDR3 is TGTGCCATCAGTGAGTCTGTGTCTACCTATGGCTACACCTTC.

A word on this clonotype: One end of the junction is discordant with germline, which a read error may explain. This rearrangement joins TRBV20-1 to TRBJ1-1; 8 bases match TRBD1. The CDR3 has 14 amino acids. CDR1 is DFQATT, CDR2 SNEGSKA, per germline (reference sequence). The CDR3 nucleotides are TGCAGTGCTGGAGATAGGACAGGGTCCCCTGAAGCTTTCTTT. This gives the protein CSAGDRTGSPEAFF.

This clonotype was recorded at least ten times. Here the CDR3 reads CASGGGAGVIYEQYF. The DNA for the CDR3 is TGTGCCAGCGGCGGGGGAGCGGGAGTTATCTACGAGCAGTACTTC. This chain links TRBV6-2 or TRBV6-3 with TRBJ2-7, with 8 bases that match TRBD2. There are 15 residues in the CDR3. After removal of 8 bases from V and 3 bases from J, the junction contained 12 bases not matched to a gene. Looked up from germline, CDR1 is MNHEY and CDR2 is SVGEGT.